Listed below are T cell receptor beta chains from one sample, sequenced in a study of PD-1 blockade in classical Hodgkin lymphoma. Sequenced by immunoSEQ multiplex PCR; TCRdb stores in-frame clones only, minus some. The data hold tens of thousands of clones, with about three quarters observed a single time. The sample here was peripheral blood mononuclear cells (PBMCs), taken before the fourth cycle of nivolumab. The receptor set was obtained from a human donor with classical Hodgkin lymphoma. Each CDR3 is given with its conserved first and last residue. Fields, in order: J gene, D gene, V gene, CDR3 DNA, CDR3 protein. The D gene is left open where the match is weak.

J: TRBJ2-7; D: .; V: TRBV19; DNA: TGTGCCAGTAGTACCGACATAGCCTACGAGCAGTACTTC; CDR3: CASSTDIAYEQYF
J: TRBJ1-1; D: TRBD1; V: TRBV5-1; DNA: TGCGCCAGCAGCTTAACGGGACAGACAAACACTGAAGCTTTCTTT; CDR3: CASSLTGQTNTEAFF
J: TRBJ1-1; D: TRBD1; V: TRBV19; DNA: TGTGCCAGTAGTATAGAAGGGGGACAGGGTCGAATGAACACTGAAGCTTTCTTT; CDR3: CASSIEGGQGRMNTEAFF
J: TRBJ1-4; D: .; V: TRBV4-3; DNA: TGCGCCAGCAGCCCGACACCCGCAACTAATGAAAAACTGTTTTTT; CDR3: CASSPTPATNEKLFF
J: TRBJ2-7; D: .; V: TRBV7-8; DNA: TGTGCCAGCAGCCCAGCACTCTCACCGCCGTACGAGCAGTACTTC; CDR3: CASSPALSPPYEQYF
J: TRBJ1-1; D: TRBD1; V: TRBV5-1; DNA: TGCGCCAGCAGCTTGGACAGGGGTCTGGACACTGAAGCTTTCTTT; CDR3: CASSLDRGLDTEAFF
J: TRBJ1-1; D: .; V: TRBV27; DNA: TGTGCCAGCAGCCCCCACTCGGGCACTGAAGCTTTCTTT; CDR3: CASSPHSGTEAFF
J: TRBJ2-1; D: TRBD1; V: TRBV9; DNA: TGTGCCAGCAGCGGTTCCGGGACAGGGATTGATGAGCAGTTCTTC; CDR3: CASSGSGTGIDEQFF
J: TRBJ2-3; D: TRBD1; V: TRBV27; DNA: TGTGCCAGCACTCCCGGGACAGGGATTTTCGCAGATACGCAGTATTTT; CDR3: CASTPGTGIFADTQYF
J: TRBJ2-3; D: TRBD1; V: TRBV4-3; DNA: TGCGCCAGCAGCCCCCTGACAGGGACAGATACGCAGTATTTT; CDR3: CASSPLTGTDTQYF
J: TRBJ2-5; D: TRBD2; V: TRBV4-2; DNA: TGTGCCAGCAGCCGGGCGGGGGAAGAGACCCAGTACTTC; CDR3: CASSRAGEETQYF
J: TRBJ1-3; D: .; V: TRBV6-6; DNA: TGTGCCAGCAGTCCCTCCCCTGGAAACACCATATATTTT; CDR3: CASSPSPGNTIYF
J: TRBJ2-7; D: TRBD1; V: TRBV19; DNA: TGTGCCAGTAGCGTGGGACAGGGATTCTACGAGCAGTACTTC; CDR3: CASSVGQGFYEQYF
J: TRBJ2-1; D: .; V: TRBV27; DNA: TGTGCCAGCAGTTATCTAGGTTTCGGCAATGAGCAGTTCTTC; CDR3: CASSYLGFGNEQFF
J: TRBJ2-7; D: TRBD1; V: TRBV28; DNA: TGTGCCAGCAGTGAAACCACAGGGGACGAGCAGTACTTC; CDR3: CASSETTGDEQYF
J: TRBJ1-5; D: .; V: TRBV7-9; DNA: TGTGCCAGCAGCTTAGAAACGGGACAGCCCCAGCATTTT; CDR3: CASSLETGQPQHF